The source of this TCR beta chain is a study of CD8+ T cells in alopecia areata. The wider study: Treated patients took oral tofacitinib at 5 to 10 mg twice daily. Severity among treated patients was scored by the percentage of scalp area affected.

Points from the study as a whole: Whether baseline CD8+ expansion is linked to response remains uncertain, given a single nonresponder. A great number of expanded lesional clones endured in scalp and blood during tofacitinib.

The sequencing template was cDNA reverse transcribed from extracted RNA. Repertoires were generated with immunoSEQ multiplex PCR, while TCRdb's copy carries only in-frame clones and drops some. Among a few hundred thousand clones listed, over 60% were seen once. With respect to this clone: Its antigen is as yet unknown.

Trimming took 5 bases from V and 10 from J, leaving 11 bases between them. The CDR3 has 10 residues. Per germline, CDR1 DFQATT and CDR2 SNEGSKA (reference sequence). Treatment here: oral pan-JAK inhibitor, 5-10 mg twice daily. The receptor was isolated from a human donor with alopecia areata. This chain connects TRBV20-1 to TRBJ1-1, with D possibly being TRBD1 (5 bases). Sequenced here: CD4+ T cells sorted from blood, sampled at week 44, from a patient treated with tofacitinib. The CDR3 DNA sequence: TGCAGTGCTTTAGGTGGGGGAGCTTTCTTT. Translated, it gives CSALGGGAFF.